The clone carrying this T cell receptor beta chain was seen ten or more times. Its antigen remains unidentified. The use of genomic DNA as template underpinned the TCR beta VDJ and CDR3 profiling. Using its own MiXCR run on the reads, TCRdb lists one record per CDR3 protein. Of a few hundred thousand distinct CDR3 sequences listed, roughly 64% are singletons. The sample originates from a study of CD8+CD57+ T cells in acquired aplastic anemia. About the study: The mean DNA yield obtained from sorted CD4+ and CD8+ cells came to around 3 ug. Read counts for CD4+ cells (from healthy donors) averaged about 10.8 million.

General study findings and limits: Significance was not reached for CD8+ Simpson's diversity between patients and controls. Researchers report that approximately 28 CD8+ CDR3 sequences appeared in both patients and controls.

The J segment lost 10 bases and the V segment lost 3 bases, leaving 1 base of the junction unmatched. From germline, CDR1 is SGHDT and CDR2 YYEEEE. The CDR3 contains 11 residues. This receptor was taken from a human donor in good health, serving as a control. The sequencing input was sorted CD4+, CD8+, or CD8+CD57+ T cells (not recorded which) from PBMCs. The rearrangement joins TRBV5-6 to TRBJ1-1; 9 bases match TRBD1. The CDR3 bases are TGTGCCAGCAGCTGGGGACAGGGAGCTTTCTTT. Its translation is CASSWGQGAFF.